This T cell receptor beta chain was obtained from a study of T cells in Graves' hyperthyroidism and ophthalmopathy (dated by TCRdb to the late 2010s). About the full investigation: Peripheral blood was collected at initial diagnosis, before any treatment. TCR V-J signatures able to tell the groups apart were searched for in a discovery cohort of 100 patients, of whom over 40 had Graves' ophthalmopathy and about 60 had stable Graves' hyperthyroidism. An independent validation cohort of about 20 hyperthyroidism patients and about 16 patients who later progressed to ophthalmopathy tested prospective prediction of ophthalmopathy. The 80 to 100 discovery patients were randomly divided into training and test sets at a 7:3 ratio. In addition, the study compared T-cell repertoires in thyroid tissue and in blood from roughly 6 Graves' hyperthyroidism patients. After sampling, hyperthyroidism patients received methimazole starting at 30 mg daily, and ophthalmopathy patients received high-dose intravenous methylprednisolone. TCR Vbeta CDR3 sequencing of roughly 140 peripheral blood samples (fewer than 45 ophthalmopathy, roughly 74 hyperthyroidism and roughly 17 progressor patients) is reported in the paper.

Points the paper makes about the study in general: A model built on a 13 V-J signature distinguished ophthalmopathy from stable hyperthyroidism, reaching over 85% sensitivity and approximately 81% specificity in cross-validation and 80%/75% in testing. Most expanded thyroid clonotypes (frequency above 0.001) were also found in blood, which suggests that blood repertoires may mirror thyroid immune responses. Sample size was not statistically predetermined, and investigators were not blinded to group allocation. During validation, the model predicted progression to ophthalmopathy a median of around six months ahead of onset, with roughly 65% sensitivity and roughly 75% specificity.

Stable Graves' hyperthyroidism was defined as the absence of progression to ophthalmopathy over 18 months of follow-up. The hyperthyroidism patients were between 18 and 65 years old and newly diagnosed, with a disease duration of less than 2 months. Exclusion was applied to patients with uncontrolled infections, other autoimmune diseases, pregnancy or lactation. Clinical symptoms, serum thyroxine and TRAb, thyroid ultrasound, and orbital computed tomography formed the basis for the diagnoses. PBMCs were separated from around 9.1 ml of fresh peripheral blood using Ficoll-Paque density gradient centrifugation. Trizol reagent was used to extract total RNA, and RNA quality was then checked on an Agilent 2100 Bioanalyzer. The TCR beta CDR3 regions were amplified from the RNA transcripts. The first round of RT-PCR for the TCR CDR3 was performed with the HTBI primer set and the Qiagen OneStep RT-PCR kit. The libraries were constructed in a second round of multiplex PCR and then size-selected and purified. Paired-end sequencing of the libraries was performed with 100 bp reads on an Illumina HiSeq2000. In the original analysis: Raw data were processed with SOAPnuke, discarding reads with adapters, uncalled bases, mean Phred below 15, or no exact constant-primer or identifier match. COPE v1.2.5 was used to merge the high-quality paired reads, and each unique nucleotide sequence was defined as a clonotype. MiTCR v1.1 was used to align the clonotypes against IMGT TRBV, TRBD and TRBJ reference segments. The analysis was restricted to V-J combinations with a frequency above 0.0001, which together covered about 99% of the repertoires. A TCS score was defined as the ratio of F50 (clonal expansion) to E x V (chaos), with BLOSUM62-based TCRdist applied between CDR3 peptides within each V-J. Welch's t-statistics and random forest reduced some 510 V-J features to under 15, which were used in a naive Bayes classifier (R e1071). The raw public reads went through TCRdb reprocessing: fastp at Q25, MiXCR clone calling, in-frame beta chains kept. Entries that share a CDR3 protein sequence are merged under the most common genes and DNA. The V and J calls come from TCRdb's annotation, not from the publication. The sample table records about 360,000 distinct CDR3 sequences; less than 15% of these occur just once. 9.2% of the sample is in the top ten clones.

This clonotype was counted at least ten times. Its antigen remains undetermined. No base quality values were provided; no much bigger clone lies one nucleotide off. V gives up 0 bases and J gives up 0 bases, and the segment between their germline ends measures 9 bases. The CDR3 numbers 15 residues from cysteine through phenylalanine. The kept DNA is CDR3 alone, 45 bases in frame from the first base. From a lookup of the germline V gene, CDR1 and CDR2 are SGDLS and YYNGEE. Here the chain combines TRBV9 and TRBJ2-5, with no confidently assigned D gene. This clonotype originated in a woman aged 18-29 years with Graves' hyperthyroidism. The sequencing sample was made of blood. The CDR3 protein: CASSVAGRDQETQYF. The DNA reads TGTGCCAGCAGCGTAGCGGGCAGAGACCAAGAGACCCAGTACTTC.